The rows below give T cell receptor beta chains drawn from one sample of a study of blood T cells in healthy people across ages. One entry per CDR3 protein, called by TCRdb with MiXCR from the 5' RACE reads. In the table there are around 790,000 distinct CDR3 sequences, under 45% of which are singletons. Sequencing was carried out using blood. These receptors were obtained from a man in his fifties or sixties in good health. The CDR3 runs from the conserved cysteine through the conserved F or W. Each record gives: J gene, CDR3 length, D gene, clone size, V gene, CDR3 protein, CDR3 DNA. The D gene is left open where the match is weak. A clone size is listed for some rows: how often the clone was seen (once, few, many), or a class if it is expanded.

>TRBJ2-7|14|-|-|TRBV6-6
CASSQDAWGYEQYF
TGTGCCAGCAGCCAGGACGCATGGGGCTACGAGCAGTACTTC
>TRBJ2-3|16|TRBD1|few|TRBV6-6
CASSSRPGTEDSYQYF
TGTGCCAGCAGTTCACGACCGGGGACAGAGGACAGCTATCAGTATTTT
>TRBJ1-5|15|-|once|TRBV27
CASKLRPASNQPQHF
TGTGCCAGCAAACTTCGGCCGGCTAGCAATCAGCCCCAGCATTTT
>TRBJ1-6|17|-|-|TRBV9
CASSVAPDIGYNSPLHF
TGTGCCAGCAGCGTAGCTCCGGACATAGGGTATAATTCACCCCTCCACTTT
>TRBJ1-1|11|-|few|TRBV3-1
CASIFAGWAFF
TGTGCCAGCATTTTCGCGGGGTGGGCTTTCTTT
>TRBJ2-4|14|-|many|TRBV7-2
CASSLAGGKNIQYF
TGTGCCAGCAGCTTAGCTGGGGGCAAAAACATTCAGTACTTC
>TRBJ1-2|15|-|-|TRBV4-3
CASPPPGADRYGYTF
TGCGCCTCCCCTCCCCCTGGAGCGGACCGCTATGGCTACACCTTC
>TRBJ2-5|14|-|-|TRBV14
CASSQTGIQETRYF
TGTGCCAGCAGCCAAACAGGCATCCAAGAGACCCGGTACTTC
>TRBJ1-5|14|-|-|TRBV9
CASSQESGNQPQHF
TGTGCCAGCAGCCAGGAATCGGGCAATCAGCCCCAGCATTTT
>TRBJ2-3|15|-|few|TRBV20-1
CSARNPRTHTDTQYF
TGCAGTGCTAGGAACCCTCGAACCCACACAGATACGCAGTATTTT
>TRBJ2-7|13|TRBD2|many|TRBV20-1
CSARTSGGYEQYF
TGCAGTGCGAGGACTAGCGGGGGTTACGAGCAGTACTTC
>TRBJ2-5|13|TRBD1|-|TRBV6-5
CATGSDRGQTQYF
TGTGCCACGGGATCGGACAGGGGTCAGACCCAGTACTTC
>TRBJ2-3|16|-|-|TRBV7-9
CASSSRGGGFVDTQYF
TGTGCCAGCAGCTCCAGAGGAGGGGGGTTCGTGGATACGCAGTATTTT
>TRBJ1-5|15|-|-|TRBV6-5
CASRSTLQGNQPQHF
TGTGCCAGCAGATCAACCCTCCAGGGCAATCAGCCCCAGCATTTT
>TRBJ2-7|12|-|few|TRBV20-1
CSARRTGDEQYF
TGCAGTGCGCGACGTACGGGGGACGAGCAGTACTTC
>TRBJ2-7|14|-|-|TRBV6-5
CASSTSPESYEQYF
TGTGCCAGCAGTACCTCTCCGGAGTCCTACGAGCAGTACTTC